This TCR beta chain comes out of a study of blood T cells in healthy people across ages. For the study at large: Template switching picked up about one barcoded beta molecule for each two T cells.

Study-wide points: Naive CD4+ cell counts and diversity both ran higher in long-lived than in aged donors.

V was pared by 0 bases and J by 6 bases, with 16 bases between. This CDR3 has 16 residues. From germline, CDR1 is LGHNA and CDR2 YSLEER. The second PCR ran roughly 7 to 12 cycles with a sample-barcoded 5' primer and J-beta primers. TCRdb itself ran the 5' RACE reads through MiXCR, one entry per CDR3 protein. The sample lists some 1,000,000 distinct CDR3 sequences, roughly a quarter occurring once. Worth noting for this clonotype: Its antigen remains unknown.

This same sample was also part of a study on T cells of mothers and their children. From that study: A few healthy Caucasian mothers, along with their six children, served as the donors. The second PCR used the M1S primer, and this primer added sample barcodes and 2-4 random nucleotides.

This chain connects TRBV4-3 to TRBJ2-3, with D tentatively TRBD2 (7 bases). The sequenced sample was blood. This sequence originates from a girl aged 2-10 years in good health. The CDR3 loop is CASSQEGGGAADTQYF. CDR3 nucleotides: TGCGCCAGCAGCCAAGAAGGTGGGGGGGCCGCGGATACGCAGTATTTT.